These 9 T cell receptor beta chains were all obtained from the same sample, sequenced in a study of T cells after yellow fever vaccination (dated by TCRdb to the late 2010s). The sample's treatment or condition label is to be understood as: live attenuated yellow fever vaccine strain. Libraries were prepared through 5' RACE. This sample was sequenced with an Illumina HiSeq 2500. TCRdb reprocessed the public reads (quality trimming at Q25 with fastp, clone calling with MiXCR) and kept in-frame beta chains. Identical CDR3 proteins give one entry, which carries the most common genes and DNA. The sample table records almost 600,000 distinct CDR3 sequences; roughly 14% of these occur just once. The top ten constitute over 11% of the sample. The material was PBMCs, obtained on the day of the yellow fever booster vaccination. All receptors derive from a man aged 25 to 40 who received the YFV17D yellow fever vaccine.

This clonotype has a handful of counts. V and J are TRBV20-1 and TRBJ1-5; a weak D match, TRBD1 (6 bases). Trimming removed 0 bases at V and 4 bases at J, with 13 bases between. Germline CDR1 DFQATT, CDR2 SNEGSKA (reference sequence). The CDR3 is made up of 15 amino acids. CDR3 region: CSARDSRGRNQPQHF. The CDR3, as DNA: TGCAGTGCTAGAGATAGCCGGGGGCGGAATCAGCCCCAGCATTTT.

The V and J genes are TRBV4-2 and TRBJ1-5; D is unclear. This CDR3 has 14 residues. V was pared by 1 base and J by 4 bases, with 8 bases between. The V gene's germline CDR1 is LGHNA and CDR2 YNFKEQ. The CDR3 spells CASSQVGQNQPQHF. The CDR3 coding sequence is TGTGCCAGCAGCCAAGTCGGTCAAAATCAGCCCCAGCATTTT.

In this sample, this clonotype turned up a few times. The chain joins TRBV10-3 to TRBJ2-1, with 7 positions matching TRBD1. The CDR3 runs to 13 residues. In germline, CDR1 is ENHRY, CDR2 SYGVKD. V shed 4 bases and J 10 bases; nucleotides not matched to a gene: 7. The CDR3 loop reads CAISVQGRYEQFF. The CDR3 nucleotides are TGTGCCATCAGTGTACAGGGGAGATACGAGCAGTTCTTC.

The V call is TRBV10-1, the J call TRBJ2-2, with 10 bases fitting TRBD2. V trimming: 8 bases; J trimming: 5 bases; junction bases outside the gene matches: 11. Per the germline V gene, CDR1 is WNHNN and CDR2 is SYGVQD (reference sequence). The CDR3 sequence is 16 residues long. The CDR3 spells CASRGASGSWTGELFF. CDR3 in DNA: TGCGCCAGCCGGGGGGCTAGCGGGAGTTGGACCGGGGAGCTGTTTTTT.

The chain uses TRBV23-1 and TRBJ2-4, with a weak D call TRBD2 (5 bases). Being an ORF, TRBV23-1 has a function that is uncertain. There are 16 residues in the CDR3. V dropped 0 bases and J dropped 0 bases, with 9 bases sitting between them. The CDR3 bases are TGCGCCAGCAGTCAATCGACGGAGGTAGCCAAAAACATTCAGTACTTC. Amino acid sequence: CASSQSTEVAKNIQYF.

There are a few counts of this clonotype. The chain joins TRBV28 to TRBJ1-1, with TRBD1 identical over 8 bases. V trimming: 4 bases; J trimming: 4 bases; junction bases outside the gene matches: 5. The CDR3 has 14 amino acids. Germline assignment: CDR1 MDHEN and CDR2 SYDVKM. In nucleotides, the CDR3 is TGTGCCAGCAGTTACAGGGGGGAAGGCACTGAAGCTTTCTTT. As protein: CASSYRGEGTEAFF.

The CDR3 DNA is TGTGCCAGTAGTGGTGACAGGATCTATGGCTACACCTTC. Encoded protein: CASSGDRIYGYTF. V gene TRBV19 combines with J gene TRBJ1-2, with D possibly TRBD1 on 6 matching bases. V dropped 5 bases and J dropped 4 bases, with 11 bases sitting between them. This CDR3 comprises 13 residues. In germline, CDR1 is LNHDA, CDR2 SQIVND (reference sequence).

The J gene is TRBJ2-1, the V gene TRBV5-1, with 8 bases fitting TRBD2. Germline values: CDR1 SGHRS, CDR2 YFSETQ. The length of the CDR3 is 20 residues. Trimming at V came to 4 bases and at J to 0 bases, leaving 18 bases not matched to a gene. The CDR3, as DNA: TGCGCCAGCAGCCACCCGAATTCGACTAGCGCAGAGAGCTCCTACAATGAGCAGTTCTTC. It is translated as CASSHPNSTSAESSYNEQFF.

This clonotype was observed a handful of times. The chain is built from TRBV9 and TRBJ2-5; D gene ambiguous. Trimming stripped 0 bases from V and 7 bases from J, with 16 bases between. Germline V gives CDR1 SGDLS, CDR2 YYNGEE. This CDR3 is 15 amino acids long. The CDR3 spells CASSVAYSGVGTQYF. The CDR3 DNA sequence: TGTGCCAGCAGCGTAGCTTATAGTGGCGTCGGGACCCAGTACTTC. The variable domain in full, with the rest retrieved from reference TRBV9 and TRBJ2-5, is DSGVTQTPKHLITATGQRVTLRCSPRSGDLSVYWYQQSLDQGLQFLIQYYNGEERAKGNILERFSAQQFPDLHSELNLSSLELGDSALYFCASSVAYSGVGTQYFGPGTRLLVL.